These 9 T cell receptor beta chains were sequenced from one sample in a study of cytomegalovirus exposure and HLA in healthy donors (dated by TCRdb to 2016 to 2017). The method behind the library was the immunoSEQ multiplex PCR assay. The multiplex PCR relied on a mix of 60 forward primers for TCR Vbeta segments and 13 reverse primers for TCR Jbeta segments. In TCRdb, the immuneACCESS table is reduced to in-frame sequences with V and J assigned. These tables do not hold every clone; where another copy was compared, an unresolved V gene accounts for under half, and the others remain unexplained. The sample data list 150,000 to 200,000 clones, and about 86% of these were observed just once. The top ten clones comprise around 2.2% of the sample. The sequenced material came from PBMCs. The source of these receptors is a woman aged 25 to 39 in good health and CMV-seronegative.

This chain connects TRBV15 to TRBJ2-1; TRBD2 agrees at 14 bases. The CDR3 is 19 amino acids. V shed 2 bases, J shed 5 bases, and the junction held 11 bases outside the gene matches. CDR1 and CDR2 (germline): LNHNV, YYDKDF (reference sequence). CDR3 coding DNA: TGTGCCACCAGCAGAACCCCGGGACTAGCGGGAGCCATCGACAATGAGCAGTTCTTC. Amino acids: CATSRTPGLAGAIDNEQFF.

The rearrangement joins TRBV7-2 to TRBJ2-3, with 12 bases lining up with TRBD1. The CDR3 covers 16 residues. The junction had 5 bases not matched to a gene; V was cut back by 3 bases and J by 4 bases. Germline-derived CDR1 and CDR2 are SGHTA and FQGNSA. CDR3 nucleotides: TGTGCCAGCAGCTTCCTGGGACAGGGGGCGGCAGATACGCAGTATTTT. The encoded protein is CASSFLGQGAADTQYF.

The chain carries TRBV29-1 and TRBJ1-2; 8 positions agree with TRBD1. V was clipped by 7 bases and J by 4 bases; unmatched bases: 11. Germline-derived CDR1 and CDR2 are SQVTM and ANQGSEA. This CDR3 is 14 amino acids long. This CDR3 is CSAERQGAGYGYTF. In DNA, the CDR3 is TGCAGCGCCGAGAGGCAGGGGGCCGGCTATGGCTACACCTTC.

The rearrangement links TRBV11-2 to TRBJ2-1, with D maybe TRBD2 (6 bases). The CDR3 consists of 13 residues. Trimming cost V 1 base and J 5 bases, with 6 bases left between them. Germline lookup yields CDR1 SGHAT and CDR2 FQNNGV. In DNA form, the CDR3 reads TGTGCCAGCAGCTTAGGGGGGGACAATGAGCAGTTCTTC. Translated: CASSLGGDNEQFF.

A note on this clone: Compared with germline, one end of the junction differs, possibly owing to a read error. This specimen includes other DNA sequences encoding the same CDR3. The chain combines TRBV4-1 with TRBJ2-2, with 9 bases matching TRBD1. The CDR3 is 14 residues long. Per the germline V gene, CDR1 is MGHRA and CDR2 is YSYEKL. This chain's CDR3 is CASSHGQGTGELFF. The DNA for the CDR3 is TGCGCAAGCAGCCACGGACAGGGGACCGGGGAGCTGTTTTTT.

The chain joins TRBV2 to TRBJ1-2; 10 bases agree with TRBD1. The CDR3 has 18 amino acids. The germline V gene has CDR1 SNHLY and CDR2 FYNNEI. Germline trimming cut 0 bases from V and 2 bases from J; bases unmatched to any gene: 9. The CDR3 nucleotides read TGTGCCAGCAGTGAAGCGCTCGGGACAGGGGAATTCAACTATGGCTACACCTTC. This sequence encodes CASSEALGTGEFNYGYTF.

This clone was found a few times. The chain joins TRBV28 to TRBJ2-7; 9 nucleotides agree with TRBD1. Germline V CDR1 and CDR2: MDHEN, SYDVKM. CDR3 size: 16 residues. V dropped 6 bases and J dropped 3; count of bases not matched to a gene: 12. This CDR3 is CASSRSAGTGLYEQYF. The DNA for the CDR3 is TGTGCCAGCAGCCGATCCGCCGGGACAGGGCTCTACGAGCAGTACTTC.

V gene TRBV19 combines with J gene TRBJ1-5, with D possibly matching TRBD1 (6 bases). Germline V gene lookup returns CDR1 LNHDA and CDR2 SQIVND (reference sequence). CDR3 size: 16 residues. The ends were cut back, 4 bases at V and 3 bases at J, with 16 bases in the middle. Here the CDR3 DNA reads TGTGCCAGTAGTAACCGCCGACAGGTCCCCAATCAGCCCCAGCATTTT. It specifies CASSNRRQVPNQPQHF.

The chain is built from TRBV28 and TRBJ2-1; 7 positions match TRBD1. From germline, CDR1 is MDHEN and CDR2 SYDVKM. V lost 6 bases and J lost 2; bases outside the gene matches: 10. This CDR3 is built from 16 residues. CDR3 nucleotide sequence: TGTGCCAGCAGCCCTAGAGACAGGGCGCCCTACAATGAGCAGTTCTTC. Translating it yields CASSPRDRAPYNEQFF.